The clone carrying this T cell receptor beta chain appeared many times. This specimen belongs to a study of human T cells and chemical hapten exposure. Study background: Affected patients, primarily female, had alopecia areata, totalis or universalis. Slight differences in pooled library volume were the main source of varying TCR yields across samples.

The time point is: patch test 1, 2 weeks after DPC sensitization. Treatment here: therapeutic diphenylcyclopropenone sensitization with weekly scalp DPC. This CDR3 spans 15 amino acids. CDR1 and CDR2 (germline): LGHDT, YNNKEL (reference sequence). V was pared by 2 bases and J by 5 bases, with 12 bases between. TCRdb processed the RACE reads anew with MiXCR; each CDR3 protein has one entry. This sample yields about 49,000 distinct CDR3 sequences, of which 9.3% are seen a single time; around 4% belongs to the top ten. The receptor was derived from a woman between 50 and 59 years old with alopecia areata. Some clones in this sample may be carry-over from other donors' samples. Specimen: whole blood, collected in connection with sensitization to the hapten diphenylcyclopropenone (DPC). This rearrangement joins TRBV3-1 to TRBJ1-4; D gene unclear. CDR3 in amino acids: CASSQSIVPNEKLFF. CDR3 coding DNA: TGTGCCAGCAGCCAATCGATTGTACCGAATGAAAAACTGTTTTTT.